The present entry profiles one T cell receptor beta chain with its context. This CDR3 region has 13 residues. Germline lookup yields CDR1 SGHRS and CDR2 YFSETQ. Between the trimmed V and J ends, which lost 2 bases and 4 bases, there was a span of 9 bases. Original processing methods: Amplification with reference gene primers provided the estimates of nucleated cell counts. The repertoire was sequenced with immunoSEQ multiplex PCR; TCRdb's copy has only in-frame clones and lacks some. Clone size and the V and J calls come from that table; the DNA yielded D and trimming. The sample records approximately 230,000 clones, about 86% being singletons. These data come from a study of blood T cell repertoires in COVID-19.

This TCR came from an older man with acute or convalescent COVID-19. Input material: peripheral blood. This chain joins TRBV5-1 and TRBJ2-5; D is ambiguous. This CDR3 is CASSFDRRETQYF. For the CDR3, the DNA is TGCGCCAGCAGCTTTGATAGAAGAGAGACCCAGTACTTC. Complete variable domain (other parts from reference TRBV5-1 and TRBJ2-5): KAGVTQTPRYLIKTRGQQVTLSCSPISGHRSVSWYQQTPGQGLQFLFEYFSETQRNKGNFPGRFSGRQFSNSRSEMNVSTLELGDSALYLCASSFDRRETQYFGPGTRLLVL.